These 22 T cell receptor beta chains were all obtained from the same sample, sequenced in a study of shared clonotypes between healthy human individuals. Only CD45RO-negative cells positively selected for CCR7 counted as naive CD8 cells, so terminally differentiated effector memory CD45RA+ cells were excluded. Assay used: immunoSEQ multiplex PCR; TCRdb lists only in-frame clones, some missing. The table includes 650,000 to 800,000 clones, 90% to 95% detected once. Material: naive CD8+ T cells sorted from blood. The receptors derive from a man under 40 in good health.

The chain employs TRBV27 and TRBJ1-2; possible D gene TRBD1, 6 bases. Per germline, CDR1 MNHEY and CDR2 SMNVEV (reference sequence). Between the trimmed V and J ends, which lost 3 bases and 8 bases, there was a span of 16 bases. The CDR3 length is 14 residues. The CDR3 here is CASSFGGRTAGYTF. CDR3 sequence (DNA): TGTGCCAGCAGTTTTGGTGGGAGGACAGCCGGCTACACCTTC.

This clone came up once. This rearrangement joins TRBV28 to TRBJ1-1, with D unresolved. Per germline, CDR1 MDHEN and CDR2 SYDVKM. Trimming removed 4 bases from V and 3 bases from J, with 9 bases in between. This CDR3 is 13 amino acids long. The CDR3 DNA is TGTGCCAGCAGTTCTTCCCAGTACACTGAAGCTTTCTTT. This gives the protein CASSSSQYTEAFF.

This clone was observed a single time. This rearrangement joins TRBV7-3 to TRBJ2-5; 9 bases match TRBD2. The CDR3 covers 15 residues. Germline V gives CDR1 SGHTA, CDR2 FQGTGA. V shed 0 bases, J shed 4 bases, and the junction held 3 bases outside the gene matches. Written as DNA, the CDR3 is TGTGCCAGCAGCTTAACTGGCGGGAGGGCAGAGACCCAGTACTTC. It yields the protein CASSLTGGRAETQYF.

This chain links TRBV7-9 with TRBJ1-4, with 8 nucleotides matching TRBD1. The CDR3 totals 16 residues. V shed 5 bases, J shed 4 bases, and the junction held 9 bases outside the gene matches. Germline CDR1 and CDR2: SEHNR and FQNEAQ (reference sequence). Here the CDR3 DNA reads TGTGCCAGCAGCCCCCTGACAGGGGTCAATAATGAAAAACTGTTTTTT. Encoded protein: CASSPLTGVNNEKLFF.

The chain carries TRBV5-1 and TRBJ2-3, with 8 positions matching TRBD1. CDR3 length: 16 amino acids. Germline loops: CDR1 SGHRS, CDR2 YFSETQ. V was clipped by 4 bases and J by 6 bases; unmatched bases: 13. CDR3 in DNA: TGCGCCAGCAGCCCTGTGACAGGGGCATTCTCTGATACGCAGTATTTT. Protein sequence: CASSPVTGAFSDTQYF.

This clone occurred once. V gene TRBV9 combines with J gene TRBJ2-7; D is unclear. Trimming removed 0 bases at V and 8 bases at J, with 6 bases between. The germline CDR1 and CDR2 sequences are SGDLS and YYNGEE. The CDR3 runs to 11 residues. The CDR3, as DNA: TGTGCCAGCAGCGTAGAACTTAAGCAGTACTTC. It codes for CASSVELKQYF.

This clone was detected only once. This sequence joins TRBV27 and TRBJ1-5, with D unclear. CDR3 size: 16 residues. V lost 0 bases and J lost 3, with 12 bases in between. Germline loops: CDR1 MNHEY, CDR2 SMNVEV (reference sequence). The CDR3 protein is CASSLSRSGSNQPQHF. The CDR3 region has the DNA TGTGCCAGCAGTTTATCGAGGAGCGGATCCAATCAGCCCCAGCATTTT.

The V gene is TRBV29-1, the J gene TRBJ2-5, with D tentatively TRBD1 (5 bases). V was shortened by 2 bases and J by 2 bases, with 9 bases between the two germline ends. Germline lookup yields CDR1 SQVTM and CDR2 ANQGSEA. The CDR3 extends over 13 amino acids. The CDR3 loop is CSVEQGLQETQYF. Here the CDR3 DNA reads TGCAGCGTTGAACAGGGTTTACAAGAGACCCAGTACTTC. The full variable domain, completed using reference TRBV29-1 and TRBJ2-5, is SAVISQKPSRDICQRGTSLTIQCQVDSQVTMMFWYRQQPGQSLTLIATANQGSEATYESGFVIDKFPISRPNLTFSTLTVSNMSPEDSSIYLCSVEQGLQETQYFGPGTRLLVL.

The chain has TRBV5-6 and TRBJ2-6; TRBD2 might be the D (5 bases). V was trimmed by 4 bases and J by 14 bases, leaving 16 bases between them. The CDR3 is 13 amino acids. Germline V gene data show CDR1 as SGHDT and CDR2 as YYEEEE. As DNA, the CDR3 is TGTGCCAGCAGCCCTCCCTCGACTAATCTCCTGACTTTC. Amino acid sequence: CASSPPSTNLLTF.

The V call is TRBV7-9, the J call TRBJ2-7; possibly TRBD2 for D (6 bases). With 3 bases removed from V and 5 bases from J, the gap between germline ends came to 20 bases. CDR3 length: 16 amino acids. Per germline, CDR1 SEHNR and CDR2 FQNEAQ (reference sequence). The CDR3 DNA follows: TGTGCCAGCAGCTTCCTGGGTATGGCGGGATCCGACGAGCAGTACTTC. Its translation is CASSFLGMAGSDEQYF.

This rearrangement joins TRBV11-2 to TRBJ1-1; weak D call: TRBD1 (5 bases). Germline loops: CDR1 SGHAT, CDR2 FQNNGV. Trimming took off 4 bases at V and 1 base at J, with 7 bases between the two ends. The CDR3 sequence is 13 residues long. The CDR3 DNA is TGTGCCAGCAGCTGGGGACCGAACACTGAAGCTTTCTTT. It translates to CASSWGPNTEAFF.

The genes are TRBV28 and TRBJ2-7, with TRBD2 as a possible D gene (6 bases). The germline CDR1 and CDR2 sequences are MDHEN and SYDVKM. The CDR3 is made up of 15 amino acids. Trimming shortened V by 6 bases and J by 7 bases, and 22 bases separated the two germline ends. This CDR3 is CASRRTGTEFVEQYF. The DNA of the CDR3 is TGTGCCAGCAGGCGAACCGGGACTGAGTTTGTTGAGCAGTACTTC.

As DNA, the CDR3 is TGCAGCGCAGTAGACATGAACACTGAAGCTTTCTTT. This encodes CSAVDMNTEAFF. The chain recombines TRBV29-1 with TRBJ1-1, with unresolved D. Trimming shortened V by 7 bases and J by 0 bases, and 9 bases separated the two germline ends. This CDR3 has 12 residues. Germline assignment: CDR1 SQVTM and CDR2 ANQGSEA.

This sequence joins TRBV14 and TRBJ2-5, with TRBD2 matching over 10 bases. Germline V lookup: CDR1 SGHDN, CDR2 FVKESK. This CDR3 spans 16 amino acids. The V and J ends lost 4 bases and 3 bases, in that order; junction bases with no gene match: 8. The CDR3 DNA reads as TGTGCCAGCAGCCCCTCAGCGGGAGGGCCGGAAGAGACCCAGTACTTC. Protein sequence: CASSPSAGGPEETQYF. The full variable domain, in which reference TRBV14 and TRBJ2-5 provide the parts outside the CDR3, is EAGVTQFPSHSVIEKGQTVTLRCDPISGHDNLYWYRRVMGKEIKFLLHFVKESKQDESGMPNNRFLAERTGGTYSTLKVQPAELEDSGVYFCASSPSAGGPEETQYFGPGTRLLVL.

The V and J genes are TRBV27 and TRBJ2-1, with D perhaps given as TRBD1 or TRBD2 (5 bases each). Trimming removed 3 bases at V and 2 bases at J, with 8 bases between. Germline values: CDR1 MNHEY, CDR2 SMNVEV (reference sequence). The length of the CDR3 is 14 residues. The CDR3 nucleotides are TGTGCCAGCAGTTTGGGACGGCCCTACAATGAGCAGTTCTTC. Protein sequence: CASSLGRPYNEQFF.

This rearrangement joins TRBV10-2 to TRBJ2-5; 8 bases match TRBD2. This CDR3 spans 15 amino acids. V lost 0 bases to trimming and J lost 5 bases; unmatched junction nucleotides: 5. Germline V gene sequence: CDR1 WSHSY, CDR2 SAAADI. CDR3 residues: CASSESSSGGETQYF. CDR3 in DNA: TGCGCCAGCAGTGAGTCGAGTTCGGGGGGGGAGACCCAGTACTTC.

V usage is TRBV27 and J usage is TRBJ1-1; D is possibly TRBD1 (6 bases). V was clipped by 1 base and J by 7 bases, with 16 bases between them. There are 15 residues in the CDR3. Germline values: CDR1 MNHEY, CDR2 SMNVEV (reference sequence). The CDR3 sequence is CASSLYVGGHGEAFF. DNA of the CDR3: TGTGCCAGCAGTTTATATGTGGGGGGGCACGGTGAAGCTTTCTTT.

The CDR3 loop reads CASSASSPADTQYF. The CDR3 DNA follows: TGTGCCAGCAGCGCCTCTAGTCCCGCAGATACGCAGTATTTT. The chain joins TRBV9 to TRBJ2-3; D is uncertain. This CDR3 has 14 amino acids. V gave up 3 bases and J gave up 4 bases, with 12 bases separating them. Germline V gene lookup returns CDR1 SGDLS and CDR2 YYNGEE.

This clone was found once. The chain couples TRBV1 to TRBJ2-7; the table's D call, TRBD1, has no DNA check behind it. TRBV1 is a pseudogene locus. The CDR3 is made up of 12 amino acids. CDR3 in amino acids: CTDREDPYEQYF. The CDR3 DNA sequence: TGCACCGACAGGGAAGACCCCTACGAGCAGTACTTC.

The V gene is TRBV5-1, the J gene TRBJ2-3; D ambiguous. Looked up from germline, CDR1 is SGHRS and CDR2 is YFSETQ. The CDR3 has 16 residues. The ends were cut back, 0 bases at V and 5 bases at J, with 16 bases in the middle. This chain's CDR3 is CASSLAESWPQDTQYF. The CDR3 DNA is TGCGCCAGCAGCTTGGCGGAAAGTTGGCCCCAAGATACGCAGTATTTT. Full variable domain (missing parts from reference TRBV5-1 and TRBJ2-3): KAGVTQTPRYLIKTRGQQVTLSCSPISGHRSVSWYQQTPGQGLQFLFEYFSETQRNKGNFPGRFSGRQFSNSRSEMNVSTLELGDSALYLCASSLAESWPQDTQYFGPGTRLTVL.

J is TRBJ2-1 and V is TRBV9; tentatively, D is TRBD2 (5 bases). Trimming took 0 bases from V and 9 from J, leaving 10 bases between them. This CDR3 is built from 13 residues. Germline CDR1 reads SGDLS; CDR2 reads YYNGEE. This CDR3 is CASSVASPSEQFF. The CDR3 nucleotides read TGTGCCAGCAGCGTAGCTAGCCCAAGTGAGCAGTTCTTC.

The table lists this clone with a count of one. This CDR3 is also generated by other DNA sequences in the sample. This CDR3 is CASSLVEETQYF. In nucleotides, the CDR3 is TGTGCCAGCAGTTTAGTCGAGGAGACCCAGTACTTC. V and J are TRBV28 and TRBJ2-5; D call uncertain. The CDR3 runs to 12 residues. CDR1 is MDHEN, CDR2 SYDVKM, per germline. V lost 2 bases to trimming and J lost 5 bases, with 6 bases between them.